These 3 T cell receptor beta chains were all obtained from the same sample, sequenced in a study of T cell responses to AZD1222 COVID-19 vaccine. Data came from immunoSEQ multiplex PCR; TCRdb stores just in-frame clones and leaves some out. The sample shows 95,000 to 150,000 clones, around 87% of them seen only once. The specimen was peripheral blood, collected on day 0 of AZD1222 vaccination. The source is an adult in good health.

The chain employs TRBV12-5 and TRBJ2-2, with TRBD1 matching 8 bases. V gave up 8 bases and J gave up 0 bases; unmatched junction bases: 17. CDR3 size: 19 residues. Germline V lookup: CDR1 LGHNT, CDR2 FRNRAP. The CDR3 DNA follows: TGTGCTAGTTCTCACCCGCCGGGACAGGCCGCCCCGAACACCGGGGAGCTGTTTTTT. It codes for CASSHPPGQAAPNTGELFF.

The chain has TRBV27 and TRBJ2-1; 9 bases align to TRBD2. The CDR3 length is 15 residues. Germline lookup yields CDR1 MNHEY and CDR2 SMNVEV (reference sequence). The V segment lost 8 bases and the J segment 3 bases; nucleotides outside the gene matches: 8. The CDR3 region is CASAPGTSIYNEQFF. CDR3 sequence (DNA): TGTGCCAGCGCCCCCGGGACTAGCATCTACAATGAGCAGTTCTTC.

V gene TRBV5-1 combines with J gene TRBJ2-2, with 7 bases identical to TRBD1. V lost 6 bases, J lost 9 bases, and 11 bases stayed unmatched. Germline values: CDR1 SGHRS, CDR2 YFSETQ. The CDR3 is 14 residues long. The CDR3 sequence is CASTTGTAERELFF. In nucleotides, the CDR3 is TGCGCCAGCACAACCGGGACAGCGGAGCGGGAGCTGTTTTTT.